The rows below give T cell receptor beta chains drawn from one sample of a study of blood T cell repertoires in COVID-19. The protocol was immunoSEQ multiplex PCR, while the TCRdb copy is restricted to in-frame clones and leaves out a portion. The sample holds around 260,000 clones, about 85% seen once. Sequencing was carried out using peripheral blood. The receptor source for this set is a man in his 60s who had recovered from COVID-19. Each CDR3 is given with its conserved first and last residue. D genes are given only for firm matches. A row's size may be missing; if present it is once, few, many or a size class.

V	D	J	size	DNA	CDR3
TRBV19	-	TRBJ2-7	-	TGTGCCATTCTGGCCGGGGGGCGATACGAGCAGTACTTC	CAILAGGRYEQYF
TRBV16	TRBD1	TRBJ2-2	-	TGTGCCAGCAGCCAGCCGGGACAGGGTCACGGGGAGCTGTTTTTT	CASSQPGQGHGELFF
TRBV19	-	TRBJ2-1	-	TGTGCCAGTAGTCCCCGGGGAGGTAATGAGCAGTTCTTC	CASSPRGGNEQFF
TRBV27	-	TRBJ1-2	-	TGTGCCAGCAGTACAGGGCCGTATGGCTACACCTTC	CASSTGPYGYTF
TRBV6-6	-	TRBJ1-5	-	TGTGCCAGCAGTTACTCGTCGAGTTCCAATCAGCCCCAGCATTTT	CASSYSSSSNQPQHF
TRBV2	-	TRBJ2-7	few	TGTGCCAGCAAAACAGGTACATCCTACGAGCAGTACTTC	CASKTGTSYEQYF
TRBV7-3	-	TRBJ2-5	-	TGTGCCAGCAGCTACAGCAGTCAAGAGACCCAGTACTTC	CASSYSSQETQYF
TRBV9	-	TRBJ2-7	-	TGTGCCAGCAGCGTAGCTTTAGCCTCCTACGAGCAGTACTTC	CASSVALASYEQYF
TRBV6-5	-	TRBJ2-7	-	TGTGCCAGCAGTCTACAGCCGGGACAAGCCTACGAGCAGTACTTC	CASSLQPGQAYEQYF
TRBV11-3	-	TRBJ1-3	-	TGTGCCAGCAGCCCCGGAGCGGGGGATCTACGAAACACCATATATTTT	CASSPGAGDLRNTIYF
TRBV7-2	TRBD1	TRBJ1-5	-	TGTGCCAGCGGGACAGGGCGAGGTCAGCCCCAGCATTTT	CASGTGRGQPQHF
TRBV5-1	TRBD1	TRBJ1-1	-	TGCGCCAGCAGCCCGGGGACAGGGATAAACACTGAAGCTTTCTTT	CASSPGTGINTEAFF
TRBV21-1	-	TRBJ2-6	-	TGTGCCAGCAGAGAGACTCGCTCTGGGGCCAACGTCCTGACTTTC	CASRETRSGANVLTF
TRBV7-9	TRBD1	TRBJ1-2	-	TGTGCCAGCAGCTTGTTGGACAGGGCCTATGGCTACACCTTC	CASSLLDRAYGYTF
TRBV13	TRBD2	TRBJ2-7	-	TGTGCCAGCAGCCACGGACTAGGCTACGAGCAGTACTTC	CASSHGLGYEQYF
TRBV6-4	-	TRBJ1-5	-	TGTGCCAGCAGTGACGGGGCGGGGAATCAGCCCCAGCATTTT	CASSDGAGNQPQHF
TRBV19	-	TRBJ1-4	-	TGTGCCAGTAGACAGGGCCTGGATGAAAAACTGTTTTTT	CASRQGLDEKLFF
TRBV5-6	TRBD1	TRBJ2-2	-	TGTGCCAGCAGCTTGCCAGGACAGGGTCAGCACACCGGGGAGCTGTTTTTT	CASSLPGQGQHTGELFF
TRBV19	TRBD1	TRBJ2-3	-	TGTGCCAGTAGTCCCAGGGGGGATACGCAGTATTTT	CASSPRGDTQYF
TRBV11-2	-	TRBJ2-5	-	TGTGCCAGCAGTCCCGGGGGGCAGGGGGCACAAGAGACCCAGTACTTC	CASSPGGQGAQETQYF
TRBV6-1	-	TRBJ1-3	few	TGTGCCAGCAGTGACCGAGGTTATGGAAACACCATATATTTT	CASSDRGYGNTIYF
TRBV24-1	TRBD1	TRBJ2-2	once	TGTGCCACCAGTGAACCCCGACAGGGGCGCACCGGGGAGCTGTTTTTT	CATSEPRQGRTGELFF
TRBV15	-	TRBJ1-1	-	TGTGCCACCAGCAGAGATCAGATGAACACTGAAGCTTTCTTT	CATSRDQMNTEAFF
TRBV4-2	TRBD2	TRBJ2-1	-	TGTGCCAGCAGCCAGAGCGGGGGGGCCGGAGGGAATGAGCAGTTCTTC	CASSQSGGAGGNEQFF
TRBV5-1	-	TRBJ1-2	-	TGCGCCAGCAGCTTGCAGGGGCAGACCCTCTATGGCTACACCTTC	CASSLQGQTLYGYTF
TRBV7-8	-	TRBJ1-2	-	TGTGCCAGCAGAGTAACAGGGCTGGGGGGCTACACCTTC	CASRVTGLGGYTF
TRBV7-3	-	TRBJ1-2	-	TGTGCCAGCAGCTTAAATTCAGGGCCCTATGGCTACACCTTC	CASSLNSGPYGYTF
TRBV7-7	TRBD1	TRBJ2-7	-	TGTGCTAGCGGACAGGGTCCCTACGAGCAGTACTTC	CASGQGPYEQYF
TRBV18	TRBD1	TRBJ1-1	-	TGTGCCAGCTCACTCATCAGTCCGACAGGGTGGGACGAGGACACTGAAGCTTTCTTT	CASSLISPTGWDEDTEAFF
TRBV29-1	-	TRBJ2-2	-	TGCAGCGTTGACGCGGCCGGGGAGCTGTTTTTT	CSVDAAGELFF
TRBV5-4	TRBD2	TRBJ2-1	-	TGTGCCAGCAGCTCGGGGGGGCTCCTGGGGTCCTACAATGAGCAGTTCTTC	CASSSGGLLGSYNEQFF
TRBV9	-	TRBJ1-2	-	TGTGCCAGCAGCTCGGGAGCTAACTATGGCTACACCTTC	CASSSGANYGYTF
TRBV12-3/TRBV12-4	-	TRBJ1-6	-	TGTGCCCCTACCTACTCCTATAATTCACCCCTCCACTTT	CAPTYSYNSPLHF
TRBV13	TRBD1	TRBJ2-4	once	TGTGCCAGCAGCTCGAATACCCCCGGACAGGGGCGAAACATTCAGTACTTC	CASSSNTPGQGRNIQYF
TRBV4-2	-	TRBJ2-2	-	TGTGCCAGCAGCCGTTCCCCCGGGACTGAGAACACCGGGGAGCTGTTTTTT	CASSRSPGTENTGELFF
TRBV9	TRBD2	TRBJ2-7	-	TGTGCCAGCAGCGTGGCGGGGGGCCTCTCCTACGAGCAGTACTTC	CASSVAGGLSYEQYF
TRBV7-3	-	TRBJ1-6	-	TGTGCCAGCAGCTCAGGGGCTAATTCACCCCTCCACTTT	CASSSGANSPLHF
TRBV7-9	TRBD1	TRBJ1-5	-	TGTGCCAGCAGCAAACCGGGACAGGGTGCTCAGCCCCAGCATTTT	CASSKPGQGAQPQHF
TRBV6-5	-	TRBJ1-1	-	TGTGCCAGCAGTATGACAAGAAACACTGAAGCTTTCTTT	CASSMTRNTEAFF
TRBV5-1	-	TRBJ1-5	-	TGCGCCAGCAGCTTGGACGGACAGTCAAACAATCAGCCCCAGCATTTT	CASSLDGQSNNQPQHF
TRBV29-1	TRBD1	TRBJ1-5	-	TGCAGCGTTGGGACAGGGGGTATCAATCAGCCCCAGCATTTT	CSVGTGGINQPQHF
TRBV18	-	TRBJ2-7	-	TGTGCAAGCGGAAGGCGAGGGTCCGAGCAGTACTTC	CASGRRGSEQYF
TRBV28	-	TRBJ2-7	-	TGTGCCAGCAGTCGGACAGTGGTAAACGAGCAGTACTTC	CASSRTVVNEQYF
TRBV5-4	TRBD1	TRBJ1-1	-	TGTGCCAGCAGCGCTGACAGGGGAGTAGCTGAAGCTTTCTTT	CASSADRGVAEAFF
TRBV19	-	TRBJ2-1	few	TGTGCCAGTAGCGGTGGGCTAGCCCCATACAATGAGCAGTTCTTC	CASSGGLAPYNEQFF
TRBV7-2	-	TRBJ2-7	-	TGTGCCAGCAGCTTAGGAATAGGGGGCTACGAGCAGTACTTC	CASSLGIGGYEQYF
TRBV11-2	TRBD1	TRBJ2-7	once	TGTGCCAGCAGCTTTGCTGGACAGGTTGTATACGAGCAGTACTTC	CASSFAGQVVYEQYF
TRBV12-3/TRBV12-4	TRBD1	TRBJ1-6	once	TGTGCCGTACAGGGACAGGGTTCTTCACCCCTCCACTTT	CAVQGQGSSPLHF
TRBV19	TRBD2	TRBJ2-5	-	TGTGCCACTCAATCCTCGCGGGGTAGCGGGGGGGCTCGTGAGACCCAGTACTTC	CATQSSRGSGGARETQYF